One and the same sample provided the 20 T cell receptor beta chains below, sequenced in a study of blood T cells in healthy people across ages. A second PCR, run for about 6 to 11 cycles, used a sample-barcoded 5' primer plus a J-beta primer mix. TCRdb itself ran the 5' RACE reads through MiXCR, one entry per CDR3 protein. The sample shows about 780,000 distinct CDR3 sequences, around 50% of them seen only once. The sample comprised blood. These receptors all come from an older man in good health.

This chain joins TRBV7-2 and TRBJ2-1; 12 nucleotides agree with TRBD1. There are 18 residues in the CDR3. The J segment lost 8 bases and the V segment lost 1 base, leaving 12 bases of the junction unmatched. The germline V gene has CDR1 SGHTA and CDR2 FQGNSA. The CDR3 DNA is TGTGCCAGCAGCTTAGGAGCCTCCGGGACAGGGGGCATGTATGAGCAGTTCTTC. Translated: CASSLGASGTGGMYEQFF.

Concerning this clonotype itself: This sequence may be a read error, since a much larger clone differs from it by one base. The chain links TRBV5-5 to TRBJ2-3; D is uncertain. Deletions cut 1 base from V and 2 bases from J, with 11 bases between. The V gene's germline CDR1 is SGHKS and CDR2 YYEKEE (reference sequence). The CDR3 loop spans 15 amino acids. The DNA of the CDR3 is TGTGCCAGCAGCTTGTGGCCAACGCACACAGATACGCAGTATTTT. Amino acid sequence: CASSLWPTHTDTQYF.

The chain has TRBV25-1 and TRBJ1-2, with a tentative D call TRBD1 (5 bases). Deletions cut 0 bases from V and 8 bases from J, with 16 bases between. Germline lookup yields CDR1 MGHDK and CDR2 SYGVNS. The CDR3 is 15 amino acids. The DNA for the CDR3 is TGTGCCAGCAGTGAATACCTACAGGACCTCAGCGGCTACACCTTC. Residues: CASSEYLQDLSGYTF.

This rearrangement joins TRBV6-6 to TRBJ2-3; 7 positions agree with TRBD2. The CDR3 contains 15 residues. CDR1 and CDR2 (germline): MNHNY, SVGAGI (reference sequence). With 7 bases clipped from V and 0 bases from J, the junction kept 7 bases outside the gene matches. The CDR3 reads CASNTPGGSTDTQYF. The DNA for the CDR3 is TGTGCCAGCAACACACCGGGGGGTAGCACAGATACGCAGTATTTT.

This rearrangement joins TRBV6-1 to TRBJ2-4; TRBD2 might be the D (6 bases). V lost 7 bases, J lost 9 bases, and 19 bases lay in between. Germline V CDR1 and CDR2: MNHNS, SASEGT. CDR3 length equals 14 residues. The CDR3 region is CASNPPGRGGIQYF. The CDR3 DNA is TGTGCCAGCAATCCCCCCGGGAGAGGTGGCATTCAGTACTTC.

V is TRBV7-2 and J is TRBJ1-2, with D possibly being TRBD1 (5 bases). Germline lookup yields CDR1 SGHTA and CDR2 FQGNSA. The V end was cut by 5 bases, the J end by 0 bases, with 16 bases between. The CDR3 extends over 16 amino acids. The CDR3 loop reads CASSPPGTATNYGYTF. The CDR3 DNA reads TGTGCCAGCAGCCCACCCGGGACTGCTACTAACTATGGCTACACCTTC.

The V gene is TRBV7-8, the J gene TRBJ1-1; possibly TRBD1 for D (5 bases). The CDR3 has 16 residues. Trimming stripped 2 bases from V and 1 base from J, with 14 bases between. Germline V CDR1 and CDR2: SGHVS, FQNEAQ. CDR3 DNA sequence: TGTGCCAGCAGCTTACTCGGGGGGACCCCGAACACTGAAGCTTTCTTT. Translating it yields CASSLLGGTPNTEAFF. Variable domain in full (rest from reference TRBV7-8 and TRBJ1-1): GAGVSQSPRYKVAKRGQDVALRCDPISGHVSLFWYQQALGQGPEFLTYFQNEAQLDKSGLPSDRFFAERPEGSVSTLKIQRTQQEDSAVYLCASSLLGGTPNTEAFFGQGTRLTVV.

The chain joins TRBV28 to TRBJ1-2, with 9 bases identical to TRBD1. CDR3 size: 18 residues. V lost 5 bases to trimming and J lost 4 bases; unmatched junction nucleotides: 17. Germline CDR1 is MDHEN and CDR2 is SYDVKM. This chain's CDR3 is CASSPSPFGTGSSYGYTF. Here the CDR3 DNA reads TGTGCCAGCAGTCCAAGCCCGTTCGGGACAGGGAGTAGCTATGGCTACACCTTC.

The chain combines TRBV11-3 with TRBJ1-1; perhaps TRBD1 as D (6 bases). V lost 3 bases and J 6 bases, leaving 17 bases between the germline ends. The germline V gene has CDR1 SGHNT and CDR2 YENEEA. This CDR3 is 15 amino acids long. CDR3 sequence (DNA): TGTGCCAGCAGCTTCCGATCGGGGGCAGGGTCTGAAGCTTTCTTT. It specifies CASSFRSGAGSEAFF.

The chain employs TRBV11-3 and TRBJ2-4, with 11 bases fitting TRBD2. The J call may be in error: the DNA end matches TRBJ2-5 better. Germline lookup yields CDR1 SGHNT and CDR2 YENEEA. CDR3 length: 15 amino acids. CDR3 DNA: TGTGCCAGCTCTGGACTAGCGGGCCCCCGGGAGACCCAGTACTTC. Translation: CASSGLAGPRETQYF.

This clonotype was observed a few times. In nucleotides, the CDR3 is TGTGCCAGCAGCCTCCGGACAGGCTCCCATGAGCAGTTCTTC. This encodes CASSLRTGSHEQFF. The chain recombines TRBV11-3 with TRBJ2-1; 7 nucleotides align to TRBD1. Per germline, CDR1 SGHNT and CDR2 YENEEA. This CDR3 contains 14 residues. Trimming took 5 bases from V and 8 from J; bases not matched to a gene: 9.

The J gene is TRBJ2-3, the V gene TRBV5-1; weak D call: TRBD2 (6 bases). V dropped 4 bases and J dropped 6 bases, with 18 bases sitting between them. The CDR3 loop spans 15 amino acids. Per germline, CDR1 SGHRS and CDR2 YFSETQ. The CDR3 protein is CASSPWGGITDTQYF. The CDR3 nucleotides are TGCGCCAGCAGCCCCTGGGGCGGGATCACGGATACGCAGTATTTT.

J is TRBJ2-7 and V is TRBV6-2 or TRBV6-3; 14 nucleotides match TRBD2. V lost 0 bases and J lost 2; bases outside the gene matches: 15. The CDR3 has 21 amino acids. Germline V gene lookup returns CDR1 MNHEY and CDR2 SVGEGT. The CDR3 bases are TGTGCCAGCAGTTACTCGACAACAGGGACTAGCGGGAGTACGGGTCCCTACGAGCAGTACTTC. Protein product: CASSYSTTGTSGSTGPYEQYF.

V is TRBV20-1 and J is TRBJ2-1; 7 nucleotides line up with TRBD2. The DNA matches TRBJ2-7 better at its end, which makes the J call doubtful. Per the germline V gene, CDR1 is DFQATT and CDR2 is SNEGSKA (reference sequence). The CDR3 runs to 13 residues. The chain's CDR3 is CSARDGGRNEQYF. CDR3 DNA sequence: TGCAGTGCTAGAGACGGGGGGAGGAATGAGCAGTACTTC.

The CDR3 DNA follows: TGTGCCAGCAAGCCCGGGACACAGCCCCAGCATTTT. Translating gives CASKPGTQPQHF. This chain connects TRBV6-1 to TRBJ1-5; possible D gene TRBD1, 6 bases. The CDR3 totals 12 residues. Trimming pared 7 bases from V and 7 bases from J, leaving 11 bases between. The germline gives CDR1 MNHNS, CDR2 SASEGT.

The rearrangement links TRBV7-3 to TRBJ2-5; D gene ambiguous. The V gene's germline CDR1 is SGHTA and CDR2 FQGTGA. This CDR3 is built from 13 residues. V lost 1 base and J lost 1, with 4 bases in between. The CDR3 DNA reads as TGTGCCAGCAGCTTAAGCAGCCAAGAGACCCAGTACTTC. Residues: CASSLSSQETQYF.

The V call is TRBV6-1, the J call TRBJ2-1, with 11 bases identical to TRBD2. V gave up 6 bases and J gave up 5 bases; unmatched junction bases: 15. Germline V gene sequence: CDR1 MNHNS, CDR2 SASEGT. This CDR3 is built from 18 residues. The CDR3 loop reads CASSPRTSGHHQNNEQFF. CDR3 DNA: TGTGCCAGCAGCCCTCGGACTAGCGGGCACCACCAGAACAATGAGCAGTTCTTC.

In its sample, this clonotype was seen a few times. The chain carries TRBV10-2 and TRBJ2-5, with 8 bases fitting TRBD1. CDR1 and CDR2 (germline): WSHSY, SAAADI. V lost 4 bases, J lost 4 bases, and 8 bases stayed unmatched. CDR3 length: 15 residues. In DNA form, the CDR3 reads TGCGCCAGCAGTGCCAGGACAGGGAGCACAGAGACCCAGTACTTC. Its protein is CASSARTGSTETQYF.

This chain connects TRBV24-1 to TRBJ2-1, with 7 bases identical to TRBD2. Losses at the gene ends were 5 bases for V and 8 bases for J; bases not matched to a gene: 17. Germline-derived CDR1 and CDR2 are KGHDR and SFDVKD. This CDR3 is 17 amino acids long. CDR3 sequence reads: CATSGPEAAGRGYEQFF. In DNA form, the CDR3 reads TGTGCCACCAGTGGTCCCGAGGCAGCGGGAAGAGGATATGAGCAGTTCTTC.

V usage is TRBV12-3 or TRBV12-4 and J usage is TRBJ2-7; no reliable D call. The DNA matches TRBJ2-5 better at its end, which makes the J call doubtful. This CDR3 comprises 13 residues. Here the CDR3 DNA reads TGTGCCAGCAGTTGTGCTAGAGGAGAGACCCAGTACTTC. This translates into CASSCARGETQYF.